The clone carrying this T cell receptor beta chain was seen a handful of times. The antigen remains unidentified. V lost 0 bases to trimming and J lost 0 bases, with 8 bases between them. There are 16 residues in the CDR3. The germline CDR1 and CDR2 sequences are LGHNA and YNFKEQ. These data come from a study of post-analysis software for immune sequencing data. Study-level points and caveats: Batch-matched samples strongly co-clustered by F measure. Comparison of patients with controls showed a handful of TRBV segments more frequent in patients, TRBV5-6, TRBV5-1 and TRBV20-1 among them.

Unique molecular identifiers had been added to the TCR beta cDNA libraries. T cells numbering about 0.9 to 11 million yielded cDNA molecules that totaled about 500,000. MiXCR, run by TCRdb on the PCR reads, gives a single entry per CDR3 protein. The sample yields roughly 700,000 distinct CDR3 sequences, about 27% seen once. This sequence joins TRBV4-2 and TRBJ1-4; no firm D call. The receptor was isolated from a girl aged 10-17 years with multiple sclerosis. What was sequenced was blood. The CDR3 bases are TGTGCCAGCAGCCAAGATGTCCAGACAACTAATGAAAAACTGTTTTTT. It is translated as CASSQDVQTTNEKLFF.